This T cell receptor beta chain stems from a study of OX40 agonist ivuxolimab in advanced cancers. Context from the whole study: Ivuxolimab was a fully human IgG2 agonistic monoclonal antibody targeting the costimulatory receptor OX40 (CD134). Intravenous ivuxolimab was administered to patients every 2 weeks at six dose levels: 0.01, 0.1, 0.3, 1.5, 3 and 10 mg/kg. The purpose of peripheral TCRbeta sequencing was to test whether ivuxolimab changed TCR sequence diversity and led to clonal T-cell expansion. Three dose-escalation patients achieved partial responses, one with hepatocellular carcinoma and two with cutaneous melanoma. In the dose-escalation cohort, around four fifths of patients were male, and the mean age was around 60 years, with a range of roughly 20 to 79. Prior anti-PD-1, anti-PD-L1 or anti-CTLA-4 therapy was permitted, and checkpoint inhibitors had been received by about 37% of dose-escalation patients. Of the 50 to 55 patients in dose escalation, about 20 had hepatocellular carcinoma, some 15 had melanoma, 9 had renal cell carcinoma and 9 had head and neck cancer. The monotherapy dose-escalation portion (N of about 50 patients) of the phase I ivuxolimab trial is reported in the paper. Paper-wide results and their limitations: In the 0.1-3.0 mg/kg groups, partial responders had among the lowest normalized peripheral clonal expansion, particularly in CD8+ T cells. After ivuxolimab, expanded clones were on average more numerous among CD8+ T cells than among CD4+ T cells. At doses of 0.1 to 3.0 mg/kg, clonal expansion of both CD4+ and CD8+ blood T cells was observed from baseline to week 6. Low levels of normalized T-cell clonal expansion were also shown by some nonresponding patients. Which antigens the clonally expanded peripheral T cells were specific for was not determined.

Genomic DNA was extracted from sorted cells for sequencing of the TCRbeta CDR3 region. The immunoSEQ Assay was used for sequencing of TCRbeta CDR3 regions. Here the immuneACCESS table is served through TCRdb, limited to in-frame sequences with V and J called. Missing clones are a known gap in these copies; in checked studies unresolved V genes cover under half, and the rest lacks a known reason. The sample table shows tens of thousands of clones, and roughly 90% are seen once. The ten top clones hold roughly 0.66% of the sample. On this clone: Its cognate antigen has yet to be identified. No per-base quality is available; no much larger clone lies one base away.

Patients with autoimmune disease history or receiving systemic immunosuppression were excluded from the trial. Peripheral blood for TCR sequencing was collected from all dose cohorts at baseline, on cycle 4 day 1, and on cycle 7 day 1. Samples came from an open-label, multicenter, first-in-human phase I dose-escalation trial of ivuxolimab. Adults with locally advanced or metastatic melanoma, renal cell carcinoma, hepatocellular carcinoma or head and neck squamous cell carcinoma were enrolled in the trial. CD4+ and CD8+ T cells were sorted separately from peripheral blood before TCR sequencing. Sequencing was performed on CD4+ or CD8+ T cells sorted from blood, taken in a trial of the OX40 agonist ivuxolimab. The source of this sequence is an adult with an advanced solid tumor such as melanoma, head and neck, liver or kidney cancer.

The bases read TGCAGTGCCACGGGGGACTTCGAGCAGTACTTC. Its coded protein is CSATGDFEQYF. This receptor chain uses TRBV20-1 and TRBJ2-7; the D gene is perhaps TRBD2, on 6 matching bases. The CDR1 and CDR2 encoded by the germline V gene (reference sequence) are DFQATT and SNEGSKA. Including cysteine and phenylalanine, the CDR3 has 11 amino acids. The kept DNA is CDR3 alone, 33 bases in frame from the first base. V lost 6 bases and J lost 6 bases; the stretch between them is 12 bases long.